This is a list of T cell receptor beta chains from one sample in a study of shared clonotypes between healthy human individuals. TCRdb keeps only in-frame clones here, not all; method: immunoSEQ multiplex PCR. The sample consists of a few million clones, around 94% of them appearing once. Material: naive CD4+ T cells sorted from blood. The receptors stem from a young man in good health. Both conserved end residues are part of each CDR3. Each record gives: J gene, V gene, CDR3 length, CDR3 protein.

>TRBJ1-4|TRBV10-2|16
CASSEPQGWEGEKLFF
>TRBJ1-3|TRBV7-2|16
CASSPWDISSGNTIYF
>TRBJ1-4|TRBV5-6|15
CASSLRGTTNEKLFF
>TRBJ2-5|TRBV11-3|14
CASSPQGRGETQYF
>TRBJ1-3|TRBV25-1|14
CASSADGSGNTIYF
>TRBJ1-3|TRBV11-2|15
CASTPGQLSGNTIYF
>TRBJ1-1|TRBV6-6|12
CASRAGNTEAFF
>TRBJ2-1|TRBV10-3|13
CAISGRSLDEQFF
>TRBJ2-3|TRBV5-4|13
CASSSPTQNTQYF
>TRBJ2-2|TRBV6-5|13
CASRNSNTGELFF
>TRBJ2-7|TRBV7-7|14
CASSLEGSPHEQYF
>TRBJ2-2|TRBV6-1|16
CASSEVHTLNTGELFF
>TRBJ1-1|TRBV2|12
CASNVGVDEAFF
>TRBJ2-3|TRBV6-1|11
CASDSADTQYF
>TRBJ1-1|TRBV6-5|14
CASSSSQGRTEAFF
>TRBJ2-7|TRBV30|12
CAWSSGPGEQYF
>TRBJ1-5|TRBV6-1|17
CASSGDRALYSNQPQHF
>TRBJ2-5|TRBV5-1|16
CASSLAGTANQETQYF
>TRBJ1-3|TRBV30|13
CAWSRGLGNTIYF
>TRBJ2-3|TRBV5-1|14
CASRVAGGTDTQYF
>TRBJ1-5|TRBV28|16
CASSFLRGGSNQPQHF
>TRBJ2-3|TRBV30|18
CAWSPTETALLFTDTQYF
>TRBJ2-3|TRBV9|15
CASSVAGAATDTQYF
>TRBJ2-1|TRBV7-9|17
CASSLFLRSGSNNEQFF
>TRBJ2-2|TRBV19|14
CASSVRTIAGELFF
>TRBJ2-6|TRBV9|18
CASSVAQGLPSGANVLTF
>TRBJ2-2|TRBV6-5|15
CASSYLTSNTGELFF
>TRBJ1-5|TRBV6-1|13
CASSGTINQPQHF
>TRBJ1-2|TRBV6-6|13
CASREVEMYGYTF
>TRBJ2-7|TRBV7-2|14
CASSPFGNSYEQYF
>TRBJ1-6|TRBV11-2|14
CASSFRDSHSPLHF
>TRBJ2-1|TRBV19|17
CATELPGTGVSYNEQFF
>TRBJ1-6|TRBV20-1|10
CSAREVNLHF
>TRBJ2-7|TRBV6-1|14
CASSKEQGYYEQYF
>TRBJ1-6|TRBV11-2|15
CASSLSGTGNSPLHF
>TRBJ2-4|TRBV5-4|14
CASSPPLAKNIQYF
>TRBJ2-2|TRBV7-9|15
CASRGDFATAGELFF
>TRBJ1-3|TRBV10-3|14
CAIRGSPSGNTIYF
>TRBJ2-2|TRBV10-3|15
CAISEWRGDTGELFF
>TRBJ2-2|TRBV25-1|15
CASTGPPSNTGELFF
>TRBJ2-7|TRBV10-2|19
CASSESSVLGLAKTYEQYF
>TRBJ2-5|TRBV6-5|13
CASSPAVLRTQYF
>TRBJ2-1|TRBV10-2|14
CASRPALVNNEQFF
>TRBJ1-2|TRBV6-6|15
CASGWERGTANGYTF
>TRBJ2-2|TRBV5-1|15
CASRLAEMNTGELFF
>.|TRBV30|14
CAWSVLGGTYEQYF
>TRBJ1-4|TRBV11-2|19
CASSLVGSPVRATNEKLFF
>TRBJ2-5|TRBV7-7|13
CASSLGIGETQYF
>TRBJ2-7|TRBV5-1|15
CASSLARDSYYEQYF
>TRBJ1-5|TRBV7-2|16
CASSLVHLGSNQPQHF
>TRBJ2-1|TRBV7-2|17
CASSRQMSGLEGDEQFF
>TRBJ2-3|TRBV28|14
CASSFGGTTDTQYF
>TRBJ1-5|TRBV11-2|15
CASSQHGNNNQPQHF
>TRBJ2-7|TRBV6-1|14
CASSEVGGQLEQYF